This T cell receptor beta chain was recovered during a study of T cell repertoires in cytomegalovirus infection. The CDR3 length is 16 residues. From germline, CDR1 is LGHDT and CDR2 YNNKEL (reference sequence). V was pared by 4 bases and J by 6 bases, with 11 bases of the junction left unmatched. A few counts support this clonotype. A single record per CDR3 protein comes from TCRdb applying MiXCR to the reads. The table includes approximately 250,000 distinct CDR3 sequences, 6.5% detected once. This chain links TRBV3-1 with TRBJ2-1, with TRBD2 identical over 8 bases. The clonotype originates from a human donor in good health (CMV status not recorded). Some clones in this sample may be carry-over from other donors' samples. Input material: PBMCs. In nucleotides, the CDR3 is TGTGCCAGCAGCCGCCCGACTAGCGAGAGCGGCAATGAGCAGTTCTTC. This encodes CASSRPTSESGNEQFF.